The 13 T cell receptor beta chains below were found in one sample sequenced in a study of T cells after yellow fever vaccination. TCRdb processed the 5' RACE reads anew with MiXCR; each CDR3 protein has one entry. The table has 300,000 to 400,000 distinct CDR3 sequences, over 8% seen once. Here the sequenced sample was PBMCs, taken on the day of the first yellow fever vaccination. The source is a man aged 18 to 29 who received the YFV17D yellow fever vaccine.

This chain links TRBV4-1 with TRBJ2-2, with D possibly being TRBD1 or TRBD2 (5 bases each). Between the trimmed V and J ends, which lost 4 bases and 5 bases, there was a span of 17 bases. This CDR3 is 16 amino acids long. Germline loops: CDR1 MGHRA, CDR2 YSYEKL. DNA of the CDR3: TGCGCCAGCAGCCGGCCGGGACGAAAAAGGACCGGGGAGCTGTTTTTT. It is translated as CASSRPGRKRTGELFF.

The CDR3 here is CASSAEGTDTQYF. The CDR3 bases are TGTGCCAGCAGCGCGGAAGGCACAGATACGCAGTATTTT. The V and J genes are TRBV11-2 and TRBJ2-3; no reliable D call. Germline V CDR1 and CDR2: SGHAT, FQNNGV. The CDR3 is made up of 13 amino acids. V was shortened by 5 bases and J by 1 base, with 7 bases between the two germline ends.

This clonotype was seen only a few times. The chain joins TRBV13 to TRBJ2-2; D is uncertain. V was trimmed by 1 base and J by 9 bases, leaving 3 bases between them. The CDR3 loop spans 11 amino acids. Germline V lookup: CDR1 PRHDT, CDR2 FYEKMQ (reference sequence). The CDR3 nucleotides read TGTGCCAGCAGCTTAGACTGGGAGCTGTTTTTT. Its translation is CASSLDWELFF.

This clonotype showed up many times. The V call is TRBV6-1, the J call TRBJ2-7, with TRBD2 identical over 7 bases. V was clipped by 1 base and J by 4 bases; unmatched bases: 7. Looked up from germline, CDR1 is MNHNS and CDR2 is SASEGT. The CDR3 has 15 amino acids. The CDR3 here is CASSEGRGEAYEQYV. For the CDR3, the DNA is TGTGCCAGCAGTGAAGGACGGGGGGAAGCATACGAGCAGTACGTC.

This clonotype was counted a few times. The V gene is TRBV12-3 or TRBV12-4, the J gene TRBJ1-3; the D gene is possibly TRBD1 (6 bases). The CDR3 covers 16 residues. With 5 bases removed from V and 2 bases from J, the gap between germline ends came to 16 bases. In DNA, the CDR3 is TGTGCCAGCAGTCATGGGTTGGGACACACTGGAAACACCATATATTTT. Its protein is CASSHGLGHTGNTIYF.

This clonotype was seen a few times. The chain uses TRBV5-1 and TRBJ1-2, with 10 bases that match TRBD1. The V segment lost 1 base and the J segment 2 bases; nucleotides outside the gene matches: 2. CDR3 length equals 15 residues. CDR1 and CDR2 from the germline V gene are SGHRS and YFSETQ. In DNA, the CDR3 is TGCGCCAGCAGCTTGTTGGACAGGGGGAACTATGGCTACACCTTC. Its translation is CASSLLDRGNYGYTF.

This chain uses TRBV6-1 with TRBJ1-1; 8 bases map to TRBD1. V lost 2 bases and J lost 3; bases outside the gene matches: 8. There are 16 residues in the CDR3. Germline lookup yields CDR1 MNHNS and CDR2 SASEGT. The CDR3 region has the DNA TGTGCCAGCAGTGAATCGAGACAGGGGCCCTACACTGAAGCTTTCTTT. This encodes CASSESRQGPYTEAFF.

This clonotype has more than one count but fewer than ten. This chain uses TRBV12-5 with TRBJ2-3, with D unresolved. Germline V gives CDR1 LGHNT, CDR2 FRNRAP. This CDR3 is built from 14 residues. Trimming left V 6 bases short and J 2 bases short, with 12 bases between. In DNA form, the CDR3 reads TGTGCTAGTGGCTCGGGTGAATCCACAGATACGCAGTATTTT. Translating gives CASGSGESTDTQYF.

V usage is TRBV7-6 and J usage is TRBJ2-7, with 16 bases matching TRBD2. Germline lookup yields CDR1 SGHVS and CDR2 FNYEAQ. The CDR3 totals 19 residues. Germline trimming cut 6 bases from V and 2 bases from J; bases unmatched to any gene: 13. The CDR3 bases are TGTGCCAGCAGTCGTGTACCCGGGACTAGCGGGGGGGTCCCCTACGAGCAGTACTTC. Translating gives CASSRVPGTSGGVPYEQYF.

This clonotype has a handful of counts. The chain uses TRBV21-1 and TRBJ2-7; the listed D gene, TRBD1, was not tested against the DNA. TRBV21-1 is listed as a pseudogene. There are 11 residues in the CDR3. The DNA of the CDR3 is TGTGCCAGCGAGTACAGGGTTCTGCAGTACGTC. Encoded protein: CASEYRVLQYV.

Concerning this clonotype: The junction departs from the called germline gene at one end, perhaps through a read error. The DNA for the CDR3 is TGTGCCAGCAGCTTGGTATGGGACAGCCTCGGGCAGCCCCAGCAATTT. Protein: CASSLVWDSLGQPQQF. This chain joins TRBV5-5 and TRBJ1-5; 7 bases are a match to TRBD1. This CDR3 region has 16 residues. Looked up from germline, CDR1 is SGHKS and CDR2 is YYEKEE (reference sequence).

The chain couples TRBV29-1 to TRBJ2-1, with 7 nucleotides matching TRBD2. This CDR3 is 15 amino acids long. The germline V gene encodes CDR1 SQVTM and CDR2 ANQGSEA. Unmatched junction bases numbered 4, after V lost 2 bases and J lost 0 bases. CDR3 protein: CSVEPTSVSYNEQFF. Here the CDR3 DNA reads TGCAGCGTTGAACCTACTAGCGTCTCCTACAATGAGCAGTTCTTC.

Points on this clonotype: This could be a read error, since a much larger clone is one nucleotide away. This chain joins TRBV6-5 and TRBJ1-5, with D maybe TRBD1 (5 bases). From germline, CDR1 is MNHEY and CDR2 SVGAGI. The CDR3 sequence is 14 residues long. CDR3 amino acids: CASSLQDSNQRQHF. The CDR3 DNA reads TGTGCCAGCAGTTTACAGGATAGCAATCAGCGCCAGCATTTT.